This TCR beta chain appears in the sequencing data of a study of multiple sclerosis patients with progressive multifocal leukoencephalopathy. TCRdb keeps only in-frame clones here, not all; method: immunoSEQ multiplex PCR. Altogether 25,000 to 30,000 clones are present, approximately 85% being singletons, with the ten largest covering roughly 12%. V was pared by 3 bases and J by 9 bases, with 7 bases of the junction left unmatched. The germline V gene has CDR1 SGHRS and CDR2 YFSETQ. CDR3 length: 14 residues. This sample's time point: time of PML onset. The V call is TRBV5-1, the J call TRBJ2-7; 12 positions agree with TRBD2. The specimen comprised PBMCs, sampled from a patient treated with natalizumab. This clonotype was sampled from a woman under 40 with progressive multifocal leukoencephalopathy. The CDR3, as DNA: TGCGCCAGCAGCTCGGAGACTAGCGGGAGAGGGCAGTACTTC. This codes for CASSSETSGRGQYF.